A selection of T cell receptor beta chains follows, all from one sample in a study of blood T cell repertoires in COVID-19. Produced via immunoSEQ multiplex PCR; TCRdb's table is partial and in-frame only. The sample includes roughly 100,000 clones, 60% to 85% of them seen just once. The specimen sequenced was peripheral blood. The receptor source for this set is a woman older than 75 with acute or convalescent COVID-19. CDR3s include the opening cysteine and the closing phenylalanine or tryptophan. Fields, in order: J gene, clone size, V gene, D gene, CDR3 protein, CDR3 DNA. A D gene is named only where the DNA matches it firmly. Only some rows state a clone size, as once, few, many or a class for expanded clones.

TRBJ2-1 | - | TRBV6-5 | - | CASSPQDLSYNEQFF | TGTGCCAGCAGTCCACAAGATCTCTCCTACAATGAGCAGTTCTTC
TRBJ2-5 | - | TRBV7-2 | TRBD2 | CASSLQPLSAGVETQYF | TGTGCCAGCAGCTTACAGCCTCTTAGCGCGGGGGTGGAGACCCAGTACTTC
TRBJ2-1 | - | TRBV2 | TRBD1 | CASGMTGGAYNEQFF | TGTGCCAGCGGCATGACAGGGGGCGCCTACAATGAGCAGTTCTTC
TRBJ2-7 | - | TRBV20-1 | TRBD2 | CSARGRDEQYF | TGCAGTGCTCGGGGGAGGGACGAGCAGTACTTC
TRBJ2-7 | - | TRBV20-1 | TRBD2 | CSASSSSGGTWEQYF | TGCAGTGCTAGTAGCTCTAGCGGGGGAACGTGGGAGCAGTACTTC
TRBJ1-6 | - | TRBV19 | - | CASRQYNSPLHF | TGTGCCAGTCGACAGTATAATTCACCCCTCCACTTT
TRBJ2-7 | - | TRBV27 | TRBD1 | CASSSWTGGVYEQYF | TGTGCCAGCAGTTCGTGGACAGGGGGTGTCTACGAGCAGTACTTC
TRBJ2-7 | - | TRBV29-1 | TRBD1 | CSVERQGRGEQYF | TGCAGCGTTGAGCGACAGGGCAGAGGCGAGCAGTACTTC
TRBJ2-1 | - | TRBV5-1 | - | CASSFPSGDNEQFF | TGCGCCAGCAGCTTCCCAAGCGGAGACAATGAGCAGTTCTTC
TRBJ1-2 | - | TRBV21-1 | - | CASTTGGNYGYTF | TGTGCCAGCACCACAGGGGGGAACTATGGCTACACCTTC
TRBJ1-1 | once | TRBV30 | - | CAWSEQGGTEAFF | TGTGCCTGGAGTGAACAGGGCGGCACTGAAGCTTTCTTT
TRBJ2-1 | once | TRBV7-3 | - | CASSLRQAAYNEQFF | TGTGCCAGCAGCTTAAGACAGGCTGCCTACAATGAGCAGTTCTTC
TRBJ2-2 | - | TRBV5-4 | - | CASTREYTGELFF | TGTGCCAGCACCCGGGAGTACACCGGGGAGCTGTTTTTT